This TCR beta chain emerged from a study of T cells after yellow fever vaccination. The germline V gene encodes CDR1 SEHNR and CDR2 FQNEAQ (reference sequence). The CDR3 length is 17 residues. V dropped 4 bases and J dropped 4 bases, with 23 bases sitting between them. Universal primer sites and UMIs were introduced during 5'RACE template-switching synthesis of TCR cDNA. TCRdb analysed the 5' RACE reads with MiXCR anew, one entry per CDR3 protein. The data contain about 300,000 distinct CDR3 sequences, around 7% of them seen just once; the ten biggest clones take up roughly a sixth. This clonotype was picked up a small number of times. Its matching antigen is unknown. Study-wide findings and caveats: Subsequent to the booster, the majority of primary-vaccination clones reappeared (around 95% CD4, 88% CD8). CD4 and CD8 compartments shared a small share of clonotypes, likely from convergent recombination. A secondary response was less intense yet reached its peak sooner, at day 5 versus 15.

This rearrangement joins TRBV7-9 to TRBJ2-7, with a tentative D call TRBD1 (5 bases). The sequenced sample was PBMCs, obtained around 45 days after the first yellow fever vaccination. The source of this sequence is a man between 18 and 35 years old who received the YFV17D yellow fever vaccine. CDR3 region: CASSSNPTTDIFYEQYF. The CDR3 DNA sequence: TGTGCCAGCAGCTCAAACCCGACGACAGACATATTTTACGAGCAGTACTTC.